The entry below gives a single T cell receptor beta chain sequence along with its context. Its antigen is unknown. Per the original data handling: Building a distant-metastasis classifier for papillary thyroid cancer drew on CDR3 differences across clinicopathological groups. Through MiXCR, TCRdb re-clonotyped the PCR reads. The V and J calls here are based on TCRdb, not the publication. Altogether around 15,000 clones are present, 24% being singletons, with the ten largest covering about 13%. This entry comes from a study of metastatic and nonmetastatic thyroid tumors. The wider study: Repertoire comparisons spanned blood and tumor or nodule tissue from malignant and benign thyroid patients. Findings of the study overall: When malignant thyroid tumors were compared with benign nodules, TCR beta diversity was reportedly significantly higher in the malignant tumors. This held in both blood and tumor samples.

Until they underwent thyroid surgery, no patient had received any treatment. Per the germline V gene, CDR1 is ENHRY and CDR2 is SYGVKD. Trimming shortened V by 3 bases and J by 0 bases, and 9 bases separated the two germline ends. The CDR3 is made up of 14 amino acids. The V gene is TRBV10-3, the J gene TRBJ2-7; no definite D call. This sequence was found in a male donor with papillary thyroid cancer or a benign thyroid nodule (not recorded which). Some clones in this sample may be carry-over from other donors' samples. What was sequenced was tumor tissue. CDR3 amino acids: CAISENSHSYEQYF. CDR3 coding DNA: TGTGCCATCAGTGAAAACAGTCACTCCTACGAGCAGTACTTC.